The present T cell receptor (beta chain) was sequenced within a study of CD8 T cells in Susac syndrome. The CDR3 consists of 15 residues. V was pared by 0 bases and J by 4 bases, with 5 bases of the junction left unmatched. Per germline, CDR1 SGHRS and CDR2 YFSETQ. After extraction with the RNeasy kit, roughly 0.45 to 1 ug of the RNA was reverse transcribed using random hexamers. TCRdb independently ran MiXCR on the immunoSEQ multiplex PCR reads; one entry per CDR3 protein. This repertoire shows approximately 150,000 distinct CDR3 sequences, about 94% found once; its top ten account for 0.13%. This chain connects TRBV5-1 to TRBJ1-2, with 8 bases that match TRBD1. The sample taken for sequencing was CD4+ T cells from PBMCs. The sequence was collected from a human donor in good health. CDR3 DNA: TGCGCCAGCAGCTTGGACGGACAGGGACCCTATGGCTACACCTTC. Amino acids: CASSLDGQGPYGYTF.